This TCR beta chain originates from a study of blood T cells in healthy people across ages. Each sample provided at least 6 micrograms of extracted total RNA. Together with a sample-barcoded 5' primer, a J-beta primer mix was included in a second PCR lasting about 6 to 11 cycles. Via MiXCR, TCRdb re-called the 5' RACE reads, giving one row per CDR3 protein. Of about 670,000 distinct CDR3 sequences listed, around two fifths are singletons. On this clonotype itself: Its antigen is as yet unknown.

The V end was cut by 5 bases, the J end by 3 bases, with 16 bases between. This CDR3 has 15 amino acids. Germline values: CDR1 SGHVS, CDR2 FQNEAQ. General study points: Reliance upon unsorted PBMCs precluded definitive naive versus antigen-experienced comparison. Both naive CD4+ cell counts and diversity were greater in long-lived donors than in aged donors. Age advanced and TCR beta diversity per million T cells fell, roughly linearly.

The V call is TRBV7-8, the J call TRBJ1-1, with D tentatively TRBD1 (6 bases). The sequenced sample consisted of blood. The sequence was obtained from a man of 80 years or more in good health. CDR3 loop: CASSPQTGGDTEAFF. The CDR3 nucleotides are TGTGCCAGCAGCCCTCAGACAGGAGGGGACACTGAAGCTTTCTTT.